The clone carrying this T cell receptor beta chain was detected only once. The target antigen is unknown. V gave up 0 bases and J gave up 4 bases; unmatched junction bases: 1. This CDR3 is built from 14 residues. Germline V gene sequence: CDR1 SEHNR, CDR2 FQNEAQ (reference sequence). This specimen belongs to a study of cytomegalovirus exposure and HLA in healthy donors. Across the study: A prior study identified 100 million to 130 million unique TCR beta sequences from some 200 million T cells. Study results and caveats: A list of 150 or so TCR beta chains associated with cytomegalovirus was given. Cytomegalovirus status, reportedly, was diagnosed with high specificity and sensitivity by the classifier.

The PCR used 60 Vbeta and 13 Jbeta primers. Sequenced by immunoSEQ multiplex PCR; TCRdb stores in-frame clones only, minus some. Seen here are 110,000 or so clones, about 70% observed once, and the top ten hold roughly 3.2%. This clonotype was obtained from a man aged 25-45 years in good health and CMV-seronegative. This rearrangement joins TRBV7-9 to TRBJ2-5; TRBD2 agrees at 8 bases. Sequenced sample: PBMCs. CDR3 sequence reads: CASSLAGTRETQYF. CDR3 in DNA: TGTGCCAGCAGCTTAGCCGGGACTAGAGAGACCCAGTACTTC.